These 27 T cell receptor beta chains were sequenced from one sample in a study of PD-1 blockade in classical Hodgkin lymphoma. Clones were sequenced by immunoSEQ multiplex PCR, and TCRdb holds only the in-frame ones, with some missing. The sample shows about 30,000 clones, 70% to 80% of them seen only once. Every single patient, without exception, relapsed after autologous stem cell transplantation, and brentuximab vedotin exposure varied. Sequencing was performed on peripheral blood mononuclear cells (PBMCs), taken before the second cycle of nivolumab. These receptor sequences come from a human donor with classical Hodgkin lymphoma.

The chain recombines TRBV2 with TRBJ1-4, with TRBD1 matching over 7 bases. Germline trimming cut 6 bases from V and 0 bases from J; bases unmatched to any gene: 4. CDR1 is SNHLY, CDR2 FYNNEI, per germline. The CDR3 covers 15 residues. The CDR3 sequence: CASRIQGATNEKLFF. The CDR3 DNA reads TGTGCCAGCAGGATTCAGGGGGCAACTAATGAAAAACTGTTTTTT.

The CDR3 loop reads CASSLSGYSGNTIYF. CDR3 coding DNA: TGTGCCAGCAGTTTATCCGGGTACTCTGGAAACACCATATATTTT. The V call is TRBV28, the J call TRBJ1-3; D not resolved. V dropped 1 base and J dropped 0 bases, with 7 bases sitting between them. CDR1 MDHEN and CDR2 SYDVKM come from the germline V gene. The CDR3 contains 15 residues.

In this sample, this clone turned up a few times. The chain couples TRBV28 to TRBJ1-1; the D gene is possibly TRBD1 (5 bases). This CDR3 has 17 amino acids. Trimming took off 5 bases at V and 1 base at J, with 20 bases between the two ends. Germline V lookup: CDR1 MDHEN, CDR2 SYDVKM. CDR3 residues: CASSPGGLQVGNTEAFF. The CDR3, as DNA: TGTGCCAGCAGTCCGGGTGGGCTACAGGTGGGGAACACTGAAGCTTTCTTT.

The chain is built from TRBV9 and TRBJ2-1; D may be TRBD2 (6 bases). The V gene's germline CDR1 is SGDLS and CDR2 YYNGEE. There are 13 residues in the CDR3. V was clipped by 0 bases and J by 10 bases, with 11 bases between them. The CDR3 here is CASSVDGGTEQFF. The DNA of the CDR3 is TGTGCCAGCAGCGTAGATGGAGGGACGGAGCAGTTCTTC.

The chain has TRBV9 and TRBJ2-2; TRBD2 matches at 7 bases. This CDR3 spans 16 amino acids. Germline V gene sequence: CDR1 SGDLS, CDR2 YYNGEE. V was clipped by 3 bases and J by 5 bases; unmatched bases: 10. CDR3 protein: CASSEGLAAYTGELFF. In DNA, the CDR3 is TGTGCCAGCAGCGAGGGTCTAGCGGCCTATACCGGGGAGCTGTTTTTT.

CDR3 DNA sequence: TGTGCCAGCAGCCTCCGCGGCGGACAGATGAACACTGAAGCTTTCTTT. Its translation: CASSLRGGQMNTEAFF. The chain employs TRBV9 and TRBJ1-1; D is possibly TRBD1 (6 bases). CDR1 SGDLS and CDR2 YYNGEE come from the germline V gene. The length of the CDR3 is 16 residues. The V end lost 4 bases, the J end lost 0 bases, and 16 bases lay between the germline ends.

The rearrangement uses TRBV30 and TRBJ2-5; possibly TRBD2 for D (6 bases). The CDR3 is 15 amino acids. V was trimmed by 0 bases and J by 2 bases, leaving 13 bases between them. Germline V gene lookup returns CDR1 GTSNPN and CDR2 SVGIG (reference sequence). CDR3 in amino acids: CAWSVWGGGQETQYF. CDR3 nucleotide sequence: TGTGCCTGGAGTGTGTGGGGTGGGGGGCAAGAGACCCAGTACTTC.

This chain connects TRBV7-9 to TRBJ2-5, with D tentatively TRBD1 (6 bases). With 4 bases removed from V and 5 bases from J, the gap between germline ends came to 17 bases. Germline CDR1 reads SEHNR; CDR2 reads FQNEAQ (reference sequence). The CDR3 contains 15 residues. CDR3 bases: TGTGCCAGCAGCTATATCAGGACAGTCCAGGAGACCCAGTACTTC. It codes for CASSYIRTVQETQYF.

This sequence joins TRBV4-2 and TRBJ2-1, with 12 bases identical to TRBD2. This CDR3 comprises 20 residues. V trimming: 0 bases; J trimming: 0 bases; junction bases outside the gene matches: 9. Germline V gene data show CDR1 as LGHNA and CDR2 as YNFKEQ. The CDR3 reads CASSQEGLAGQTSSYNEQFF. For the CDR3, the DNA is TGTGCCAGCAGCCAAGAAGGACTAGCGGGACAGACGAGCTCCTACAATGAGCAGTTCTTC.

For the CDR3, the DNA is TGTGCCAGCAGTTTGCGCGGCCTAGAAGAGACCCAGTACTTC. Translation: CASSLRGLEETQYF. The rearrangement uses TRBV27 and TRBJ2-5, with D unclear. From germline, CDR1 is MNHEY and CDR2 SMNVEV (reference sequence). V shed 3 bases and J shed 3 bases, with 11 bases lying between them. CDR3 length: 14 residues.

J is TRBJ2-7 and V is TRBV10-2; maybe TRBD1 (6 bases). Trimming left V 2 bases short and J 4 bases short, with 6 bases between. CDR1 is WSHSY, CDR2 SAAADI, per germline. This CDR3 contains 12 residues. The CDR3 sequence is CASSETGYEQYF. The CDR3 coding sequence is TGCGCCAGCAGTGAGACAGGGTACGAGCAGTACTTC.

In DNA, the CDR3 is TGCGCCAGCAGTGAGGGGACAGGGAGTGGGTATTTT. Protein: CASSEGTGSGYF. The V and J genes are TRBV10-1 and TRBJ2-3; 9 bases align to TRBD1. In germline, CDR1 is WNHNN, CDR2 SYGVQD (reference sequence). Unmatched junction bases numbered 5, after V lost 2 bases and J lost 14 bases. The CDR3 consists of 12 residues.

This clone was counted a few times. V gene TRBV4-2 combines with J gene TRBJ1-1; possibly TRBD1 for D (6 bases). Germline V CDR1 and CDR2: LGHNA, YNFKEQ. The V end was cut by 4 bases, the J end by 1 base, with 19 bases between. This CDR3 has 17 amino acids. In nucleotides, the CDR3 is TGTGCCAGCAGCCCGTTGGGGAGGGGGACCACGAACACTGAAGCTTTCTTT. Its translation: CASSPLGRGTTNTEAFF.

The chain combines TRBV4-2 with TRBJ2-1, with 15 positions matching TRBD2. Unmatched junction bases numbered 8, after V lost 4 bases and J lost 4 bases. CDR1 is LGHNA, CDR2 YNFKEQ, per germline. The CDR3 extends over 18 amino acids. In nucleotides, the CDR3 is TGTGCCAGCAGCCTTTCCGCCGGGACTAGCGGGAGGTACAATGAGCAGTTCTTC. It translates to CASSLSAGTSGRYNEQFF.

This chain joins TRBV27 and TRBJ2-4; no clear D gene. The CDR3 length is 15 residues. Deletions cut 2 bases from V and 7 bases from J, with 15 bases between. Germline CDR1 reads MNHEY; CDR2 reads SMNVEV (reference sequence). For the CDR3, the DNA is TGTGCCAGCAGTTTAGTCCCCTCCCCTCGGAACATTCAGTACTTC. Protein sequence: CASSLVPSPRNIQYF.

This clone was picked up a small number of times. The CDR3 coding sequence is TGCGCCAGCAGCTTGGCAGGGGGGAGCACTGAAGCTTTCTTT. The encoded protein is CASSLAGGSTEAFF. V usage is TRBV5-1 and J usage is TRBJ1-1; 7 bases match TRBD1. This CDR3 spans 14 amino acids. Germline CDR1 SGHRS, CDR2 YFSETQ. Trimming at V came to 0 bases and at J to 4 bases, leaving 3 bases not matched to a gene.

CDR3 protein: CASSVLWTDTQYF. The CDR3 region has the DNA TGTGCCAGCAGCGTACTGTGGACAGATACGCAGTATTTT. The genes are TRBV9 and TRBJ2-3; D unclear. CDR3 length: 13 amino acids. Germline values: CDR1 SGDLS, CDR2 YYNGEE. The V end was cut by 1 base, the J end by 3 bases, with 6 bases between.

CDR3 loop: CASSGGQGATEQYF. The CDR3 coding sequence is TGCGCCAGCAGCGGGGGACAGGGGGCGACCGAGCAGTACTTC. The V and J genes are TRBV5-1 and TRBJ2-7; 12 bases fit TRBD1. Germline CDR1 SGHRS, CDR2 YFSETQ. The CDR3 consists of 14 residues. J gave up 6 bases and V 4 bases, and 5 bases lay outside the gene matches.

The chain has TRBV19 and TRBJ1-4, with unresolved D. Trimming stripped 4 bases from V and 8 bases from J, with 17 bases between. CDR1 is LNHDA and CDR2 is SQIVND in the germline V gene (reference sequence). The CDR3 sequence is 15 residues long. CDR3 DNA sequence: TGTGCCAGTAGTAAACGATGGCAAGTAGGCGAAAAACTGTTTTTT. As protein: CASSKRWQVGEKLFF.

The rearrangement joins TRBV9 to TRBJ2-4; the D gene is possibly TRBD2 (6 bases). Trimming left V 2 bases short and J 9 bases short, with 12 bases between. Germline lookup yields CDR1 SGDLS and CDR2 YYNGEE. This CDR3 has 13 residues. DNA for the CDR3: TGTGCCAGCAGCGTGGAGGGAAGGGGCATTCAGTACTTC. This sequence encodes CASSVEGRGIQYF. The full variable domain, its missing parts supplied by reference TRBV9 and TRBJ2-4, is DSGVTQTPKHLITATGQRVTLRCSPRSGDLSVYWYQQSLDQGLQFLIQYYNGEERAKGNILERFSAQQFPDLHSELNLSSLELGDSALYFCASSVEGRGIQYFGAGTRLSVL.

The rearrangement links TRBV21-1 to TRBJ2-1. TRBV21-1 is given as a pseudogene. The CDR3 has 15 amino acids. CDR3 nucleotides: TGTGCCAGCAGCAAAGCCCAGCCTCCCTACAATGAGCAGTTCTTC. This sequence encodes CASSKAQPPYNEQFF.

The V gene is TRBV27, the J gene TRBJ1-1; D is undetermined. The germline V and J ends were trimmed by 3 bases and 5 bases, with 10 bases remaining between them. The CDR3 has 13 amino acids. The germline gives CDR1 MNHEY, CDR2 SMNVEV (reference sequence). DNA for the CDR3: TGTGCCAGCAGTTTTTTTAGTCATACTGAAGCTTTCTTT. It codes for CASSFFSHTEAFF.

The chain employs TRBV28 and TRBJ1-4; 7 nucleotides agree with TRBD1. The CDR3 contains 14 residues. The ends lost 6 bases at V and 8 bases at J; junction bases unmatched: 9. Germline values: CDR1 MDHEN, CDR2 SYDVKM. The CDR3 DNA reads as TGTGCCAGCAGAATGGCAGGGGGACGAGAAAAACTGTTTTTT. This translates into CASRMAGGREKLFF.

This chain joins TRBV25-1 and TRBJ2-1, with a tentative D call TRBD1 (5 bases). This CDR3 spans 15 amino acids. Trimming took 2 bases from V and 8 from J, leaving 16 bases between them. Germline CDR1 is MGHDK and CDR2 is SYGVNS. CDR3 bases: TGTGCCAGCAGTGAAGGGGCCAGGGTGTGGGATGAGCAGTTCTTC. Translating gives CASSEGARVWDEQFF.

As DNA, the CDR3 is TGTGCCAGTAGTATTGAGGGAGAAACAGGAAGAAACACCATATATTTT. Amino acids: CASSIEGETGRNTIYF. The chain joins TRBV19 to TRBJ1-3; D perhaps matches TRBD1 (5 bases). Germline values: CDR1 LNHDA, CDR2 SQIVND (reference sequence). This CDR3 region has 16 residues. V lost 3 bases, J lost 5 bases, and 17 bases lay in between.

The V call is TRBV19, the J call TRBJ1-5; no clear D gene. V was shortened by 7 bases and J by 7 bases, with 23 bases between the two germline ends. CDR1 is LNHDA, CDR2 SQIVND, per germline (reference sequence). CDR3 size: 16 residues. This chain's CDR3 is CASNSIIDTSGQPQHF. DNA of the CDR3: TGTGCCAGTAATTCAATTATCGACACAAGCGGCCAGCCCCAGCATTTT.

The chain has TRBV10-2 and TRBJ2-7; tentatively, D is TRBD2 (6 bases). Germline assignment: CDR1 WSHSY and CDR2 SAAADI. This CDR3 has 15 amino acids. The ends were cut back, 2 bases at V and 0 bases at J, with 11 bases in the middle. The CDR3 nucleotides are TGCGCCAGCAGTGAGAAGTGGGACTTCTCCTACGAGCAGTACTTC. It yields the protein CASSEKWDFSYEQYF.